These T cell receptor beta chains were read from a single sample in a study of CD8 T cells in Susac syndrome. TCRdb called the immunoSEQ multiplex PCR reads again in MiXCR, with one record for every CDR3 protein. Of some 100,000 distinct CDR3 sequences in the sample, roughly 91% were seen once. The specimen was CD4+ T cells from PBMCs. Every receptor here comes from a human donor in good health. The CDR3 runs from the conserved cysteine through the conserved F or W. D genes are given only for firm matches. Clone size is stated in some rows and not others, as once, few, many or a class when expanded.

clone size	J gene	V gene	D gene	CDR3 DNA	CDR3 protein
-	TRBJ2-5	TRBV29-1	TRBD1	TGCAGCGCAACAGGGGACCAAGAGACCCAGTACTTC	CSATGDQETQYF
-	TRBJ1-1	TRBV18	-	TGTGCCAGCTCACTCGAGGCGGGGGCGATGCGCACTGAAGCTTTCTTT	CASSLEAGAMRTEAFF
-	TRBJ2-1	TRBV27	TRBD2	TGTGCCAGCAGTTTATCGGGGACTAGCGGGAGGAATGAGCAGTTCTTC	CASSLSGTSGRNEQFF
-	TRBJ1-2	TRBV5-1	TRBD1	TGCGCCAGCAGCTATAGACAGGGTAGTGGCTACACCTTC	CASSYRQGSGYTF
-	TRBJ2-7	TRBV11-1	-	TGTGCCAGCGGGGGTACCGGGACGTCTTCCTACGAGCAGTACTTC	CASGGTGTSSYEQYF
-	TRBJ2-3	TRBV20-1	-	TGCAGTGCACAAGTGCAGGGGACGCAGTATTTT	CSAQVQGTQYF
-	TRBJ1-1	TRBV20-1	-	TGCAGTGCTGACGAGATGGGCAACACTGAAGCTTTCTTT	CSADEMGNTEAFF
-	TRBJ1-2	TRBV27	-	TGTGCCAGCAGTTTATCGGGCAGTCGGAACTATGGCTACACCTTC	CASSLSGSRNYGYTF
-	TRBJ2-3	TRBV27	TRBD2	TGTGCCAGCAGTTCTCAGCGGGAGGTCGATACGCAGTATTTT	CASSSQREVDTQYF
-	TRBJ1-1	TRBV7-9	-	TGTGCCAGCAGCTTAGACAGGATTGAAGCTTTCTTT	CASSLDRIEAFF
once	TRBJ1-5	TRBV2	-	TGTGCCAGCACCGAGGGATGGGGCAATCAGCCCCAGCATTTT	CASTEGWGNQPQHF
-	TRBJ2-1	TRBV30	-	TGTGCCTGGAGTGTACTGGTGAGCGGACCTTACAATGAGCAGTTCTTC	CAWSVLVSGPYNEQFF
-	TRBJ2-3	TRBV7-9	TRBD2	TGTGCCAGCAGCATCACTAGCGGGGGGAGCACAGATACGCAGTATTTT	CASSITSGGSTDTQYF
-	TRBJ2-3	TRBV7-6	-	TGTGCCAGCAGCTTAGAGGGTACAGATACGCAGTATTTT	CASSLEGTDTQYF
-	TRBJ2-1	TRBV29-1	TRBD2	TGCAGCGTTGAATCCGGCCTAGCGGGGGCCGGTGAGCAGTTCTTC	CSVESGLAGAGEQFF
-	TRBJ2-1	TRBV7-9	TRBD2	TGTGCCAGCAGCAATCGAAGAAGCGGGGGGGACAATGAGCAGTTCTTC	CASSNRRSGGDNEQFF
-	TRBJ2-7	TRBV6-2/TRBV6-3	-	TGTGCCAGCATTTTAGGGCCCCCGTCGATCGAGCAGTACTTC	CASILGPPSIEQYF
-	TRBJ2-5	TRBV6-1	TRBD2	TGTGCCAGCAGTGAAGCTCCTCTTCGGGGCGGGGGGGGAGAGACCCAGTACTTC	CASSEAPLRGGGGETQYF
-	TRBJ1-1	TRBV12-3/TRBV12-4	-	TGTGCCAGCGACGACAGTTTGAACACTGAAGCTTTCTTT	CASDDSLNTEAFF
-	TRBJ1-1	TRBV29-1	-	TGCAGCGTTGAAGTCGTTAGGGGATCTGAAGCTTTCTTT	CSVEVVRGSEAFF